This TCR beta chain was observed in a study of cytomegalovirus exposure and HLA in healthy donors. Broader study findings: Most observed TCR sequences were rare, whereas some public TCRs were detected in many donors. The study put under 200 TCR beta chains on its list as cytomegalovirus-associated.

This clone has a handful of counts. As yet, its antigen is unknown. Method: immunoSEQ multiplex PCR; TCRdb's copy keeps in-frame clones and lacks some. The sample consists of about 180,000 clones, around 85% of them appearing once. CDR3 length: 12 residues. Germline CDR1 and CDR2: MNHNS and SASEGT. Trimming cost V 6 bases and J 2 bases, with 8 bases left between them. The donors were in the roughly 120-subject validation cohort; that cohort was separate from the approximately 670-subject first cohort. The V gene is TRBV6-1, the J gene TRBJ2-7, with a possible D match to TRBD1 (6 bases). This TCR derives from a man in his late teens or twenties in good health and CMV-seropositive. The sample taken for sequencing was PBMCs. The CDR3 loop is CASRNRAYEQYF. Here the CDR3 DNA reads TGTGCCAGCAGGAACAGGGCCTACGAGCAGTACTTC.